This TCR beta chain originates from a study of T cell responses to AZD1222 COVID-19 vaccine. Study details: Second-dose timings of about 4 or about 12 weeks were pooled. Points from the study as a whole: Donors were mostly white British, more females; clonal diversity possibly underestimated. Researchers report vaccine-associated CD4 TCRs spanning spike, with dominance at 160-218 and 743-854.

The J segment lost 5 bases and the V segment lost 4 bases, leaving 7 bases of the junction unmatched. Germline CDR1 reads MNHEY; CDR2 reads SVGAGI. The CDR3 has 16 residues. The assay was immunoSEQ multiplex PCR, and TCRdb's table has in-frame clones only and misses some. The sample includes about 120,000 clones, around nine tenths of them seen just once. To note about this clone: Antigen specificity is unknown.

The chain couples TRBV6-5 to TRBJ2-1; 11 nucleotides match TRBD2. This clonotype originated in an adult in good health. This material consisted of peripheral blood, taken on day 0 of AZD1222 vaccination. The CDR3 DNA reads as TGTGCCAGCAGTTTCCTTAGCGGGGGGGCCCACAATGAGCAGTTCTTC. It yields the protein CASSFLSGGAHNEQFF.